The 24 T cell receptor beta chains in this list originate from one sample, sequenced in a study of PD-L1 blockade in urothelial cancer. Produced via immunoSEQ multiplex PCR; TCRdb's table is partial and in-frame only. The repertoire has roughly 30,000 clones, roughly 86% of them found once; the top ten carry around 1.9%. The material sequenced was PBMCs, taken around atezolizumab (anti-PD-L1) treatment. These TCRs come from a man aged 45-60 years with urothelial cancer.

V gene TRBV6-1 combines with J gene TRBJ1-3, with D hard to call. CDR1 and CDR2 (germline): MNHNS, SASEGT. The CDR3 has 15 residues. Deletions cut 6 bases from V and 0 bases from J, with 12 bases between. The CDR3 loop is CASSPESGSGNTIYF. For the CDR3, the DNA is TGTGCCAGCAGCCCGGAGAGTGGCTCTGGAAACACCATATATTTT.

CDR3 residues: CASAGLAVVYEQYF. The CDR3 DNA is TGTGCTAGTGCAGGACTAGCGGTTGTCTACGAGCAGTACTTC. This chain links TRBV12-5 with TRBJ2-7; 10 bases are a match to TRBD2. After removal of 7 bases from V and 3 bases from J, the junction contained 6 bases not matched to a gene. The germline V gene encodes CDR1 LGHNT and CDR2 FRNRAP. The CDR3 covers 14 residues.

The CDR3 nucleotides read TGTGCCAGCAGCGTAACGGGAGGGCCAGATACGCAGTATTTT. Translation gives CASSVTGGPDTQYF. The chain employs TRBV9 and TRBJ2-3; 8 bases are a match to TRBD2. The J segment lost 4 bases and the V segment lost 1 base, leaving 2 bases of the junction unmatched. The CDR3 has 14 residues. Germline loops: CDR1 SGDLS, CDR2 YYNGEE.

The table lists this clone with a few counts. The DNA of the CDR3 is TGTGCCAGCAGCCCCTCGACAGGGGAGGGTCACTATGGCTACACCTTC. This gives the protein CASSPSTGEGHYGYTF. The chain carries TRBV7-2 and TRBJ1-2; 8 nucleotides match TRBD1. V was pared by 5 bases and J by 3 bases, with 11 bases of the junction left unmatched. Germline V CDR1 and CDR2: SGHTA, FQGNSA. This CDR3 comprises 16 residues. The variable domain in full, completed from reference TRBV7-2 and TRBJ1-2, reads GAGVSQSPSNKVTEKGKDVELRCDPISGHTALYWYRQSLGQGLEFLIYFQGNSAPDKSGLPSDRFSAERTGGSVSTLTIQRTQQEDSAVYLCASSPSTGEGHYGYTFGSGTRLTVV.

This rearrangement joins TRBV18 to TRBJ2-5; 8 positions match TRBD2. Germline V gene lookup returns CDR1 KGHSH and CDR2 LQKENI. There are 15 residues in the CDR3. Trimming took 4 bases from V and 4 from J; bases not matched to a gene: 8. The CDR3 bases are TGTGCCAGCTCACAACTCGGGGGGGCCAGAGAGACCCAGTACTTC. This translates into CASSQLGGARETQYF.

Only one count was recorded for this clone. The chain uses TRBV6-5 and TRBJ2-7, with a tentative D call TRBD2 (6 bases). The germline V gene encodes CDR1 MNHEY and CDR2 SVGAGI. This CDR3 is built from 15 residues. Trimming shortened V by 6 bases and J by 0 bases, and 15 bases separated the two germline ends. The CDR3 is CASREGPIISYEQYF. The CDR3 DNA follows: TGTGCCAGCAGGGAGGGACCGATAATCTCCTACGAGCAGTACTTC.

The genes are TRBV7-9 and TRBJ2-1, with a weak D call TRBD2 (6 bases). The CDR3 has 13 residues. From germline, CDR1 is SEHNR and CDR2 FQNEAQ (reference sequence). The CDR3 DNA is TGTGTCACAAAGGGGAGGACCATCGGTGAGCAGTTCTTC. Protein: CVTKGRTIGEQFF. Drawing the rest from reference TRBV7-9 and TRBJ2-1, the complete variable domain is DTGVSQNPRHKITKRGQNVTFRCDPISEHNRLYWYRQTLGQGPEFLTYFQNEAQLEKSRLLSDRFSAERPKGSFSTLEIQRTEQGDSAMYLCVTKGRTIGEQFFGPGTRLTVL.

V gene TRBV6-1 combines with J gene TRBJ1-3; D perhaps matches TRBD1 (6 bases). V was shortened by 1 base and J by 2 bases, with 12 bases between the two germline ends. Germline V lookup: CDR1 MNHNS, CDR2 SASEGT. This CDR3 has 16 residues. For the CDR3, the DNA is TGTGCCAGCAGTGAAGGATTTAACAGGGCTGGAAACACCATATATTTT. Translation: CASSEGFNRAGNTIYF.

The V call is TRBV29-1, the J call TRBJ1-1; D is possibly TRBD1 (6 bases). Germline CDR1 and CDR2: SQVTM and ANQGSEA. The CDR3 contains 13 residues. Trimming left V 2 bases short and J 6 bases short, with 13 bases between. Written as DNA, the CDR3 is TGCAGCGTTGAACCCTTTCGACAGGCTGAAGCTTTCTTT. This sequence encodes CSVEPFRQAEAFF.

The rearrangement joins TRBV19 to TRBJ2-6, with 8 nucleotides matching TRBD1. This CDR3 spans 16 amino acids. J lost 0 bases, V lost 9 bases, and 7 bases had no gene match. CDR1 is LNHDA and CDR2 is SQIVND in the germline V gene (reference sequence). The CDR3 sequence is CASTRQGSSGANVLTF. CDR3 nucleotides: TGTGCCAGCACACGACAGGGGTCCTCTGGGGCCAACGTCCTGACTTTC.

The chain links TRBV5-4 to TRBJ1-1, with D perhaps TRBD1 (6 bases). Trimming removed 5 bases from V and 6 bases from J, with 8 bases in between. Looked up from germline, CDR1 is SGHNT and CDR2 is YYREEE (reference sequence). The CDR3 has 11 residues. The CDR3 nucleotides read TGTGCCAGCAGTTACAGGGCTGAAGCTTTCTTT. Encoded protein: CASSYRAEAFF.

The rearrangement uses TRBV10-1 and TRBJ1-2; a weak D match, TRBD1 (6 bases). The CDR3 totals 15 residues. V was cut by 0 bases and J by 7 bases, with 15 bases left in between. Germline CDR1 and CDR2: WNHNN and SYGVQD (reference sequence). In DNA, the CDR3 is TGCGCCAGCAGTGAGTCTAAGGGACATTACTGTGGCTACACCTTC. Encoded protein: CASSESKGHYCGYTF.

The genes are TRBV9 and TRBJ2-7; weak D call: TRBD1 (6 bases). Germline V gene sequence: CDR1 SGDLS, CDR2 YYNGEE. The V and J ends lost 4 bases and 0 bases respectively, with 14 bases between them. The CDR3 contains 15 residues. The DNA of the CDR3 is TGTGCCAGCAGCTCTACAGGGTCCCCCTCCTACGAGCAGTACTTC. Its translation: CASSSTGSPSYEQYF.

The chain carries TRBV2 and TRBJ2-1, with D perhaps TRBD2 (5 bases). CDR1 and CDR2 (germline): SNHLY, FYNNEI. V lost 6 bases and J 0 bases, leaving 9 bases between the germline ends. The CDR3 spans 14 residues. The CDR3: CASRMTNSYNEQFF. Here the CDR3 DNA reads TGTGCCAGCAGGATGACTAACTCCTACAATGAGCAGTTCTTC.

The gene calls are TRBV25-1 and TRBJ2-3; TRBD1 matches at 11 bases. Germline V lookup: CDR1 MGHDK, CDR2 SYGVNS. Trimming removed 1 base from V and 5 bases from J; junction bases left unmatched: 11. CDR3 length equals 18 residues. The CDR3 loop is CASSEWNADRGPIDTQYF. CDR3 DNA sequence: TGTGCCAGCAGTGAATGGAATGCGGACAGGGGGCCGATAGATACGCAGTATTTT.

This chain links TRBV28 with TRBJ2-5; possibly TRBD2 for D (7 bases). The CDR3 length is 15 residues. V was cut by 7 bases and J by 0 bases, with 15 bases left in between. Germline CDR1 MDHEN, CDR2 SYDVKM. The CDR3 coding sequence is TGTGCCAGCACCCAGGGGAGGGAGTACCAAGAGACCCAGTACTTC. This codes for CASTQGREYQETQYF.

The DNA of the CDR3 is TGTGCCACCAGCAAGGGGGGGGGCAAAAACATTCAGTACTTC. It is translated as CATSKGGGKNIQYF. The rearrangement joins TRBV15 to TRBJ2-4; tentatively, D is TRBD2 (7 bases). With 4 bases removed from V and 3 bases from J, the gap between germline ends came to 10 bases. The CDR3 is 14 residues long. Germline CDR1 and CDR2: LNHNV and YYDKDF (reference sequence).

The chain has TRBV5-6 and TRBJ2-3; 9 nucleotides line up with TRBD2. Germline V CDR1 and CDR2: SGHDT, YYEEEE. V was pared by 4 bases and J by 4 bases, with 7 bases of the junction left unmatched. The CDR3 runs to 15 residues. The CDR3 spells CASSPWTSAADTQYF. The CDR3 DNA reads as TGTGCCAGCAGCCCTTGGACTAGCGCGGCAGATACGCAGTATTTT.

V is TRBV5-1 and J is TRBJ1-3; D unresolved. This CDR3 is built from 15 residues. CDR1 and CDR2 (germline): SGHRS, YFSETQ. Trimming shortened V by 0 bases and J by 4 bases, and 11 bases separated the two germline ends. CDR3 loop: CASSLEPSEGNTIYF. CDR3 DNA sequence: TGCGCCAGCAGCTTGGAACCCTCTGAGGGAAACACCATATATTTT.

This clone has just a few counts. This rearrangement joins TRBV25-1 to TRBJ1-5; D might be TRBD1 (6 bases). V lost 3 bases, J lost 2 bases, and 17 bases lay in between. This CDR3 region has 17 residues. In germline, CDR1 is MGHDK, CDR2 SYGVNS. Here the CDR3 reads CASSDSQGPAGNQPQHF. In DNA form, the CDR3 reads TGTGCCAGCAGTGATTCACAGGGTCCGGCCGGCAATCAGCCCCAGCATTTT.

V and J are TRBV10-1 and TRBJ1-1, with 9 bases aligning to TRBD1. The V gene's germline CDR1 is WNHNN and CDR2 SYGVQD (reference sequence). Germline trimming cut 0 bases from V and 2 bases from J; bases unmatched to any gene: 7. This CDR3 has 17 residues. The CDR3 protein is CASSESVTGGFNTEAFF. CDR3 DNA: TGCGCCAGCAGTGAGTCGGTGACAGGGGGGTTTAACACTGAAGCTTTCTTT.

The J gene is TRBJ1-3, the V gene TRBV28; D gene uncertain. Germline V gene data show CDR1 as MDHEN and CDR2 as SYDVKM. Trimming cost V 3 bases and J 4 bases, with 13 bases left between them. This CDR3 has 15 residues. CDR3 amino acids: CASSFGQPTGNTIYF. Written as DNA, the CDR3 is TGTGCCAGCAGTTTTGGGCAGCCGACGGGAAACACCATATATTTT.

This clone was detected a few times. The chain recombines TRBV28 with TRBJ2-1; 11 bases match TRBD2. Germline V gene data show CDR1 as MDHEN and CDR2 as SYDVKM. This CDR3 is built from 16 residues. J was trimmed by 7 bases and V by 3 bases; bases with no gene match: 8. The CDR3 nucleotides read TGTGCCAGCAGTTTCAGATTCCTAGCGGGGGGTAATGAGCAGTTCTTC. Its translation: CASSFRFLAGGNEQFF. Together with reference TRBV28 and TRBJ2-1, the CDR3 gives the full variable domain: DVKVTQSSRYLVKRTGEKVFLECVQDMDHENMFWYRQDPGLGLRLIYFSYDVKMKEKGDIPEGYSVSREKKERFSLILESASTNQTSMYLCASSFRFLAGGNEQFFGPGTRLTVL.

This chain uses TRBV6-1 with TRBJ1-6; the D is unclear. The CDR3 is 13 amino acids. V was pared by 4 bases and J by 8 bases, with 9 bases between. The germline gives CDR1 MNHNS, CDR2 SASEGT. CDR3: CASSGSYDSPLHF. The CDR3 DNA reads as TGTGCCAGCAGTGGGAGTTATGATTCACCCCTCCACTTT.